What follows is one TCR beta chain and its context. Sequencing used immunoSEQ multiplex PCR; TCRdb keeps in-frame clones, though not all of them. The sample includes 140,000 or so clones, just under 95% of them seen just once. This sample was included in a study of control samples from healthy donors and cancer patients. Germline CDR1 MDHEN, CDR2 SYDVKM. This CDR3 contains 12 residues. Trimming removed 5 bases at V and 12 bases at J, with 14 bases between. The receptor was isolated from a man in his 60s with colorectal cancer. The chain employs TRBV28 and TRBJ1-5, with D hard to call. The sequenced sample consisted of PBMCs. In DNA, the CDR3 is TGTGCCAGCAGTATATCAAGGGAGGGCCAGCATTTT. It yields the protein CASSISREGQHF.